This TCR beta chain came from a study of T cells expressing NK-cell markers. TCRdb processed the 5' RACE reads again and assigns one entry to each CDR3 protein, with no DNA. The sample has about 390,000 distinct CDR3 sequences. The germline V gene has CDR1 SGDLS and CDR2 YYNGEE. This CDR3 contains 14 residues. The sequencing input was blood T cells: a sorted CD56 or NKG2C T cell subset, CD4+ or CD8+ T cells, or bulk PBMC T cells (not recorded which). This clonotype was obtained from a woman between 50 and 59 years old in good health. The rearrangement uses TRBV9 and TRBJ1-1. The CDR3 is CASSVEGGVTEAFF.